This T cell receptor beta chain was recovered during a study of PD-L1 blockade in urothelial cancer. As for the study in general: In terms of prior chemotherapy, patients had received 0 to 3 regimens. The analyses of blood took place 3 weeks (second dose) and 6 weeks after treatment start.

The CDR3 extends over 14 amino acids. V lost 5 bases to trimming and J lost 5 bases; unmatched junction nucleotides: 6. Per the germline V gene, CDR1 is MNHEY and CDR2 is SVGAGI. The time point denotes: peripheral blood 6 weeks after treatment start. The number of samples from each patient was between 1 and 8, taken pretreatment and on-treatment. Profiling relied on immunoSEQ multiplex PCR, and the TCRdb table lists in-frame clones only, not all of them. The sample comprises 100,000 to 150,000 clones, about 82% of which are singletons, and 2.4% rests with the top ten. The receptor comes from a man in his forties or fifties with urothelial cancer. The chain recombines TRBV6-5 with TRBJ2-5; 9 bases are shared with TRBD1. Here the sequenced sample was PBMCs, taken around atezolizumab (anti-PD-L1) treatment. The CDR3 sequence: CASSETGGSETQYF. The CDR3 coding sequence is TGTGCCAGCAGTGAGACAGGGGGATCGGAGACCCAGTACTTC.